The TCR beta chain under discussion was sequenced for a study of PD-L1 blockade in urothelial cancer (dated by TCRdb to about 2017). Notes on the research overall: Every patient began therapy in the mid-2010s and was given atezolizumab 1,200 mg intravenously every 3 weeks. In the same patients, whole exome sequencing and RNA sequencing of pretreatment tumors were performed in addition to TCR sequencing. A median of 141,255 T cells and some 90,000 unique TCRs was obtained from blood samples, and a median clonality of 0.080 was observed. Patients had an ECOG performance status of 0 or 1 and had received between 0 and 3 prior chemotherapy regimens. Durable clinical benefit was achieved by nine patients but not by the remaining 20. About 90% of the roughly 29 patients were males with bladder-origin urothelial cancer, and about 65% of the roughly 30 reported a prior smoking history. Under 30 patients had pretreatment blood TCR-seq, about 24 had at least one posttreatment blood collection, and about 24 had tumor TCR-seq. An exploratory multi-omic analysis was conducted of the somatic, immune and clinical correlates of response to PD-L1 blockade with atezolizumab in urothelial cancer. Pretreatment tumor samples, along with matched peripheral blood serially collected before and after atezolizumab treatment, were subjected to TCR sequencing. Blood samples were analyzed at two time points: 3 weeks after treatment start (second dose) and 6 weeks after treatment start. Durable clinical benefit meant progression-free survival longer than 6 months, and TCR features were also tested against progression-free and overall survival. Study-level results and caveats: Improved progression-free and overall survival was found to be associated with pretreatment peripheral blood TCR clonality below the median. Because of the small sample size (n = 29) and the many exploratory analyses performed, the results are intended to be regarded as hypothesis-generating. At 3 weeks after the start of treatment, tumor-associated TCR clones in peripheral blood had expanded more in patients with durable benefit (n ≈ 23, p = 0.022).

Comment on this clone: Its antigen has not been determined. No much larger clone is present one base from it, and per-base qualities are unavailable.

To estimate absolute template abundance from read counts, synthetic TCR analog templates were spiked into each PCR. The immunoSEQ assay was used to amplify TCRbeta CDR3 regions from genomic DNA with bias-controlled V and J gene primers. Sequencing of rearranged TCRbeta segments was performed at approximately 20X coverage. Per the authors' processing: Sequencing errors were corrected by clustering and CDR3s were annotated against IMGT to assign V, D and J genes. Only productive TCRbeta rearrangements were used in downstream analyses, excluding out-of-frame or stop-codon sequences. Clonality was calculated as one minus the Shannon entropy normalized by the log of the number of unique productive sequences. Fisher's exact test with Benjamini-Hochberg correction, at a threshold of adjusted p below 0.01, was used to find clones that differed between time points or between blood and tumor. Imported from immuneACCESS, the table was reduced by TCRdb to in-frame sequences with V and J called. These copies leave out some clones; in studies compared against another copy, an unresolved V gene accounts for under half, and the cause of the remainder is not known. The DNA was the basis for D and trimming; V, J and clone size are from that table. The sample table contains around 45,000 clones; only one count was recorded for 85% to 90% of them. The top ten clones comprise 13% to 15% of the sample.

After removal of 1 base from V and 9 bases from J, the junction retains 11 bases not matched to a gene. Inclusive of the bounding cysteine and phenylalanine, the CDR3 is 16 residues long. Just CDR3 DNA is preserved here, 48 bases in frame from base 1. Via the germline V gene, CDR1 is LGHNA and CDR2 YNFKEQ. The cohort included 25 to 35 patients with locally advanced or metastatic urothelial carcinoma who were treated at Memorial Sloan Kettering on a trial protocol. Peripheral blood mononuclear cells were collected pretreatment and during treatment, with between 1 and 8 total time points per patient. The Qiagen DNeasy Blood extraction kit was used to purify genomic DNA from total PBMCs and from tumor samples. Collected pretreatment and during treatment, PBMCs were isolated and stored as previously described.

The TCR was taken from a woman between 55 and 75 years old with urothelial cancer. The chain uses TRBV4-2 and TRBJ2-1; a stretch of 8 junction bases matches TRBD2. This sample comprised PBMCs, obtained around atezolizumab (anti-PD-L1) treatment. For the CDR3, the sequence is CASSQAGTRGNSEQFF. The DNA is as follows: TGTGCCAGCAGCCAAGCCGGGACTAGGGGGAATAGTGAGCAGTTCTTC.